Included here is one TCR beta chain sequence, with context. The antigen is unknown. This sample was taken from a study of cytomegalovirus exposure and HLA in healthy donors. PCR primers comprised 60 Vbeta and 13 Jbeta primers. Sequencing used immunoSEQ multiplex PCR; TCRdb keeps in-frame clones, though not all of them. The sample shows about 190,000 clones, 80% to 85% of them seen only once. The study, taken as a whole, reports: In vitro experiments confirmed that a few CMV-associated chains were specific for CMV antigens. Later work associated more than 15,000 TCR beta sequences with HLA alleles at 0.05 false discovery rate.

This CDR3 contains 14 residues. CDR1 SQVTM and CDR2 ANQGSEA come from the germline V gene. Trimming shortened V by 8 bases and J by 3 bases, and 19 bases separated the two germline ends. Each of the donors was a healthy bone marrow donor. The J gene is TRBJ1-1, the V gene TRBV29-1; tentative D call: TRBD1 (5 bases). Sequenced input: PBMCs. This receptor was taken from a woman under 30 in good health and CMV-seronegative. Written as DNA, the CDR3 is TGCAGCTGCTCGGTGGGGTCGGGGGACACTGAAGCTTTCTTT. Protein product: CSCSVGSGDTEAFF. The full variable domain, completed using reference TRBV29-1 and TRBJ1-1, is SAVISQKPSRDICQRGTSLTIQCQVDSQVTMMFWYRQQPGQSLTLIATANQGSEATYESGFVIDKFPISRPNLTFSTLTVSNMSPEDSSIYLCSCSVGSGDTEAFFGQGTRLTVV.